This T cell receptor (beta chain) was profiled in a study of shared clonotypes between healthy human individuals. Assay: immunoSEQ multiplex PCR; the TCRdb copy retains only in-frame clones and omits some. The table records some 1,100,000 clones, around 78% of them present only once. The germline gives CDR1 ENHRY, CDR2 SYGVKD. V was trimmed by 0 bases and J by 3 bases, leaving 11 bases between them. This CDR3 contains 15 residues. The sequenced sample consisted of memory CD4+ T cells from PBMCs. As for subset: CD45RA-negative fraction. This receptor was taken from a man younger than 35 in good health. Some clones in this sample may be carry-over from other donors' samples. This chain links TRBV10-3 with TRBJ1-1; no clear D gene. As DNA, the CDR3 is TGTGCCATCAGTGAGTCCCTGGGAGGCGACACTGAAGCTTTCTTT. Its translation: CAISESLGGDTEAFF.